This entry lists 23 T cell receptor beta chains sequenced from one sample in a study of blood T cell repertoires in COVID-19. Sequencing used immunoSEQ multiplex PCR; TCRdb keeps in-frame clones, though not all of them. This table holds roughly 230,000 clones, 80% to 85% found once. The sequencing sample was made of peripheral blood. These receptors were obtained from a man between 50 and 59 years old with active or convalescent COVID-19.

The V call is TRBV7-2, the J call TRBJ1-4; the D gene is possibly TRBD1 (5 bases). Trimming left V 5 bases short and J 1 base short, with 11 bases between. The length of the CDR3 is 15 residues. The V gene's germline CDR1 is SGHTA and CDR2 FQGNSA. CDR3 amino acids: CASSPFGGTNEKLFF. The DNA of the CDR3 is TGTGCCAGCAGCCCTTTCGGGGGAACTAATGAAAAACTGTTTTTT. The entire variable domain, with the rest obtained from reference TRBV7-2 and TRBJ1-4, is as follows: GAGVSQSPSNKVTEKGKDVELRCDPISGHTALYWYRQSLGQGLEFLIYFQGNSAPDKSGLPSDRFSAERTGGSVSTLTIQRTQQEDSAVYLCASSPFGGTNEKLFFGSGTQLSVL.

This chain's CDR3 is CASSRDRDGAYTF. The CDR3 nucleotides are TGTGCCAGCTCTCGGGACAGGGACGGGGCCTACACCTTC. The J gene is TRBJ1-2, the V gene TRBV27; 9 bases match TRBD1. Germline values: CDR1 MNHEY, CDR2 SMNVEV (reference sequence). V was clipped by 8 bases and J by 10 bases; unmatched bases: 11. The CDR3 is made up of 13 amino acids.

The genes are TRBV5-4 and TRBJ1-1; D is possibly TRBD1 (5 bases). Germline V gene lookup returns CDR1 SGHNT and CDR2 YYREEE (reference sequence). V shed 2 bases and J shed 1 base, with 9 bases lying between them. The CDR3 runs to 14 residues. In nucleotides, the CDR3 is TGTGCCAGCAGCTTTGTTCAGGGGAACACTGAAGCTTTCTTT. Its translation is CASSFVQGNTEAFF. The complete variable domain, with remaining parts taken from reference TRBV5-4 and TRBJ1-1, reads ETGVTQSPTHLIKTRGQQVTLRCSSQSGHNTVSWYQQALGQGPQFIFQYYREEENGRGNFPPRFSGLQFPNYSSELNVNALELDDSALYLCASSFVQGNTEAFFGQGTRLTVV.

This chain connects TRBV18 to TRBJ1-2; the D gene is possibly TRBD1 (5 bases). Germline V CDR1 and CDR2: KGHSH, LQKENI. V was clipped by 6 bases and J by 4 bases, with 24 bases between them. This CDR3 has 17 amino acids. CDR3 residues: CASSPGEDATLIYGYTF. DNA of the CDR3: TGTGCCAGCTCCCCGGGGGAGGATGCTACCCTAATCTATGGCTACACCTTC.

V and J are TRBV5-1 and TRBJ2-3, with TRBD2 matching 9 bases. The J segment lost 6 bases and the V segment lost 0 bases, leaving 8 bases of the junction unmatched. The CDR3 has 16 amino acids. Germline CDR1 reads SGHRS; CDR2 reads YFSETQ. The CDR3 sequence is CASSLGLAVSIDTQYF. The CDR3 DNA reads TGCGCCAGCAGCTTGGGACTAGCGGTGAGCATTGATACGCAGTATTTT.

The chain's CDR3 is CASSSTGANVPTEAFF. The CDR3 region has the DNA TGTGCCAGCAGCTCCACAGGGGCGAACGTACCAACTGAAGCTTTCTTT. The gene calls are TRBV7-9 and TRBJ1-1; TRBD1 aligns across 7 bases. This CDR3 is 16 amino acids long. The V and J ends lost 4 bases and 5 bases, in that order; junction bases with no gene match: 13. The germline V gene has CDR1 SEHNR and CDR2 FQNEAQ (reference sequence).

This clone was observed a single time. The chain is built from TRBV7-9 and TRBJ2-5; D is possibly TRBD2 (5 bases). The CDR3 runs 14 residues. V was trimmed by 1 base and J by 4 bases, leaving 10 bases between them. Germline V gene sequence: CDR1 SEHNR, CDR2 FQNEAQ (reference sequence). CDR3 DNA: TGTGCCAGCAGCTTAGTCGAGGAGGTAGAGACCCAGTACTTC. Protein sequence: CASSLVEEVETQYF.

In nucleotides, the CDR3 is TGCGCCAGCGCCCTGGGGCGGGGGGGGACCTACGAGCAGTACTTC. Translating it yields CASALGRGGTYEQYF. The chain has TRBV5-1 and TRBJ2-7; 9 nucleotides match TRBD2. Germline CDR1 is SGHRS and CDR2 is YFSETQ. V lost 7 bases and J lost 2; bases outside the gene matches: 10. This CDR3 has 15 amino acids.

The V and J genes are TRBV19 and TRBJ1-2; 7 bases agree with TRBD1. The CDR3 has 15 residues. CDR1 is LNHDA, CDR2 SQIVND, per germline (reference sequence). V lost 6 bases, J lost 2 bases, and 9 bases stayed unmatched. CDR3 amino acids: CASSLRAGGNYGYTF. As DNA, the CDR3 is TGTGCCAGTAGCCTTCGGGCAGGGGGGAACTATGGCTACACCTTC.

The chain uses TRBV7-9 and TRBJ1-1, with a possible D match to TRBD1 (5 bases). V was trimmed by 3 bases and J by 4 bases, leaving 15 bases between them. The CDR3 consists of 15 residues. CDR1 is SEHNR and CDR2 is FQNEAQ in the germline V gene (reference sequence). The CDR3 region has the DNA TGTGCCAGCAGCTTTTCCCAGGGCTATCGCACTGAAGCTTTCTTT. Translation: CASSFSQGYRTEAFF.

The rearrangement uses TRBV2 and TRBJ2-1; no clear D. V was shortened by 5 bases and J by 0 bases, with 5 bases between the two germline ends. CDR3 length: 13 amino acids. Looked up from germline, CDR1 is SNHLY and CDR2 is FYNNEI. Here the CDR3 reads CASSRSSYNEQFF. CDR3 in DNA: TGTGCCAGCAGTAGGAGCTCCTACAATGAGCAGTTCTTC.

The chain has TRBV9 and TRBJ2-7; D might be TRBD1 (6 bases). Germline lookup yields CDR1 SGDLS and CDR2 YYNGEE. Deletions cut 0 bases from V and 5 bases from J, with 15 bases between. The CDR3 spans 15 residues. The CDR3 is CASSVEIRGNDEQYF. CDR3 in DNA: TGTGCCAGCAGCGTAGAAATCAGGGGTAACGACGAGCAGTACTTC.

There are a few counts of this clone. The chain couples TRBV27 to TRBJ2-1; a weak D match, TRBD1 (5 bases). In germline, CDR1 is MNHEY, CDR2 SMNVEV (reference sequence). The CDR3 is 12 amino acids. The V end lost 10 bases, the J end lost 9 bases, and 16 bases lay between the germline ends. CDR3 in amino acids: CATALGRTEQFF. The CDR3 DNA reads TGTGCCACCGCCCTGGGGCGTACTGAGCAGTTCTTC.

CDR3 nucleotides: TGTGCCAGCAGCCAAGGACAGGTGAGCTCCTACGAGCAGTACTTC. Encoded protein: CASSQGQVSSYEQYF. The genes are TRBV11-3 and TRBJ2-7; 7 bases agree with TRBD1. J was trimmed by 0 bases and V by 5 bases; bases with no gene match: 7. The CDR3 loop spans 15 amino acids. Looked up from germline, CDR1 is SGHNT and CDR2 is YENEEA.

The chain has TRBV3-1 (or the pseudogene TRBV3-2) and TRBJ1-1; D call uncertain. The germline V gene encodes CDR1 LGHDT and CDR2 YNNKEL (reference sequence). Trimming stripped 0 bases from V and 1 base from J, with 15 bases between. The CDR3 runs to 17 residues. The CDR3 loop reads CASSQESRGGKNTEAFF. The CDR3 nucleotides read TGTGCCAGCAGCCAAGAGTCACGGGGTGGTAAGAACACTGAAGCTTTCTTT.

This clone has a single count. The J gene is TRBJ2-7, the V gene TRBV28; perhaps TRBD1 as D (6 bases). Per germline, CDR1 MDHEN and CDR2 SYDVKM. V was cut by 4 bases and J by 6 bases, with 34 bases left in between. CDR3 length equals 20 residues. This CDR3 reads CASSSPHGTLPSPPPGEQYF. For the CDR3, the DNA is TGTGCCAGCAGTTCCCCTCACGGGACACTTCCTTCCCCCCCTCCTGGCGAGCAGTACTTC.

The V call is TRBV30, the J call TRBJ2-3, with TRBD2 matching over 8 bases. The CDR3 contains 14 residues. Germline values: CDR1 GTSNPN, CDR2 SVGIG (reference sequence). CDR3 sequence reads: CALQGLVGTDTQYF. Here the CDR3 DNA reads TGTGCTTTGCAGGGACTAGTCGGAACAGATACGCAGTATTTT.

The chain links TRBV25-1 to TRBJ2-1, with TRBD2 matching 14 bases. The CDR3 runs to 17 residues. CDR1 MGHDK and CDR2 SYGVNS come from the germline V gene. The J segment lost 4 bases and the V segment lost 6 bases, leaving 8 bases of the junction unmatched. CDR3 DNA sequence: TGTGCCAGCAGGGGGACTAGCGGGGGCCCATTGTACAATGAGCAGTTCTTC. The encoded protein is CASRGTSGGPLYNEQFF.

The chain recombines TRBV7-7 with TRBJ1-3, with D unclear. Germline assignment: CDR1 SSHAT and CDR2 FNYEAQ (reference sequence). This CDR3 has 15 amino acids. The ends were cut back, 5 bases at V and 0 bases at J, with 11 bases in the middle. In DNA, the CDR3 is TGTGCCAGCAGCCCGGGTTCGAACTCTGGAAACACCATATATTTT. Translating gives CASSPGSNSGNTIYF.

This chain uses TRBV5-4 with TRBJ1-2, with TRBD1 identical over 7 bases. Germline V CDR1 and CDR2: SGHNT, YYREEE (reference sequence). This CDR3 has 14 residues. V was pared by 4 bases and J by 2 bases, with 5 bases of the junction left unmatched. The CDR3, as DNA: TGTGCCAGCAGCAGGCCGGGACAGAACTATGGCTACACCTTC. This codes for CASSRPGQNYGYTF.

The CDR3 bases are TGTGCCAGCAGCTTAGGACCCAGGGGCACAGATACGCAGTATTTT. Its protein is CASSLGPRGTDTQYF. The chain combines TRBV7-8 with TRBJ2-3; maybe TRBD1 (5 bases). Germline loops: CDR1 SGHVS, CDR2 FQNEAQ. CDR3 length equals 15 residues. With 1 base removed from V and 1 base from J, the gap between germline ends came to 9 bases.

The chain employs TRBV7-7 and TRBJ2-2, with D maybe TRBD1 (6 bases). The CDR3 runs to 14 residues. Between the trimmed V and J ends, which lost 5 bases and 7 bases, there was a span of 14 bases. From germline, CDR1 is SSHAT and CDR2 FNYEAQ (reference sequence). Written as DNA, the CDR3 is TGTGCCAGCAGCGAGCACAGGGCGAACGGGGAGCTGTTTTTT. It translates to CASSEHRANGELFF. Full variable domain (missing parts from reference TRBV7-7 and TRBJ2-2): GAGVSQSPRYKVTKRGQDVTLRCDPISSHATLYWYQQALGQGPEFLTYFNYEAQPDKSGLPSDRFSAERPEGSISTLTIQRTEQRDSAMYRCASSEHRANGELFFGEGSRLTVL.

The CDR3 DNA reads as TGTGCCAGCATGGCAGGAGGCTATGGCTACACCTTC. Amino acids: CASMAGGYGYTF. This sequence joins TRBV28 and TRBJ1-2; D unresolved. Deletions cut 7 bases from V and 4 bases from J, with 10 bases between. CDR1 is MDHEN and CDR2 is SYDVKM in the germline V gene. The CDR3 has 12 residues.